This T cell receptor (beta chain) was recorded in a study of shared clonotypes between healthy human individuals. CD45RO-negative cells were positively selected for CCR7, leaving out terminally differentiated effector memory CD45RA+ cells. A word on this clone: Its antigen is unidentified.

Overall study results and limits: The study's rarefaction showed incomplete sorted-subset sequencing despite large depth.

Germline V gene lookup returns CDR1 SGDLS and CDR2 YYNGEE. Germline trimming cut 6 bases from V and 1 base from J; bases unmatched to any gene: 10. The CDR3 sequence is 18 residues long. Some clones are missing from TCRdb's copy, which holds only in-frame ones; the method was immunoSEQ multiplex PCR. The data hold around 610,000 clones, with around 96% observed a single time. Source material: naive CD8+ T cells sorted from blood. The TCR was taken from a woman in her twenties or thirties in good health. The chain carries TRBV9 and TRBJ2-3; TRBD2 agrees at 14 bases. CDR3 protein: CASTSGTSGSGGTDTQYF. CDR3 nucleotides: TGTGCCAGCACGTCGGGGACTAGCGGGAGCGGGGGCACAGATACGCAGTATTTT.